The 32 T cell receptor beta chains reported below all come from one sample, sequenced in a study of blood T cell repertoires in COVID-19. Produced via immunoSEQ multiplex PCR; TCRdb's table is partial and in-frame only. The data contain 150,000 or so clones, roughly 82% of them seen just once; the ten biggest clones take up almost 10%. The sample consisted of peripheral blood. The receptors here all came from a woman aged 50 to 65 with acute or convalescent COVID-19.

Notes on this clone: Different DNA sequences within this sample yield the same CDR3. The CDR3 bases are TGTGCCAGCAGCCAATGGGGACAGAGCAATCAGCCCCAGCATTTT. Its translation: CASSQWGQSNQPQHF. The V call is TRBV3-1 (or the pseudogene TRBV3-2), the J call TRBJ1-5, with 7 nucleotides matching TRBD1. The J segment lost 1 base and the V segment lost 2 bases, leaving 2 bases of the junction unmatched. The CDR3 contains 15 residues. Germline V gene data show CDR1 as LGHDT and CDR2 as YNNKEL (reference sequence).

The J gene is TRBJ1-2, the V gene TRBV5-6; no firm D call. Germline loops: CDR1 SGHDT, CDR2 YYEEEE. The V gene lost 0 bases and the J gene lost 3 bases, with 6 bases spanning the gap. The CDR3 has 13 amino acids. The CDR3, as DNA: TGTGCCAGCAGCTTGGGACATTACTATGGCTACACCTTC. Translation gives CASSLGHYYGYTF.

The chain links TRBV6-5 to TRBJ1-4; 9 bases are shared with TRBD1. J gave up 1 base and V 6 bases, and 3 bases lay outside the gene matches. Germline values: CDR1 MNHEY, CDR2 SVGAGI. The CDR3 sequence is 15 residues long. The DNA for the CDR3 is TGTGCCAGCAGAGACAGGGGGGGAACTAATGAAAAACTGTTTTTT. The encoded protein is CASRDRGGTNEKLFF.

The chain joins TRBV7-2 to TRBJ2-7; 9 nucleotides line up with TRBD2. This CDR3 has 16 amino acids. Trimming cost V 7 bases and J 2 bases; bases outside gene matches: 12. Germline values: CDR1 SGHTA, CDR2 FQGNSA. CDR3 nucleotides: TGTGCCAGCAAGAGGAGCGTAGCGGGAGCTGCCTACGAGCAGTACTTC. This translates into CASKRSVAGAAYEQYF.

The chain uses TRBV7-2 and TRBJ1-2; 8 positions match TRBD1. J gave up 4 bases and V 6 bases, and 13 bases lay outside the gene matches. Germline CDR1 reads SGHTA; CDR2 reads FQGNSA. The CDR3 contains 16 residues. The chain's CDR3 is CASSGQGRTPSYGYTF. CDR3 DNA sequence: TGTGCCAGCAGTGGACAGGGACGAACTCCTAGCTATGGCTACACCTTC. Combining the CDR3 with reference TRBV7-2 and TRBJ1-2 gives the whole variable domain GAGVSQSPSNKVTEKGKDVELRCDPISGHTALYWYRQSLGQGLEFLIYFQGNSAPDKSGLPSDRFSAERTGGSVSTLTIQRTQQEDSAVYLCASSGQGRTPSYGYTFGSGTRLTVV.

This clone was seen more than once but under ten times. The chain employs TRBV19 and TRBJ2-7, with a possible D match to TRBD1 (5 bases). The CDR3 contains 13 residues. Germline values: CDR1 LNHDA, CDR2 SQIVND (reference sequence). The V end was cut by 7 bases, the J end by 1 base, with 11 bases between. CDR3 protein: CASNPTVSYEQYF. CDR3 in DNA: TGTGCCAGTAATCCGACAGTATCCTACGAGCAGTACTTC.

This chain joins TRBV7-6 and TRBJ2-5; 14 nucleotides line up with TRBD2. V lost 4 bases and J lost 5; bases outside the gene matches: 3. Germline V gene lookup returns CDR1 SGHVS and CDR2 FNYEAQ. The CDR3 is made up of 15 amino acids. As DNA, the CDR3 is TGTGCCAGCAGCTCGGGACTAGCGGGAGTTGAGACCCAGTACTTC. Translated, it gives CASSSGLAGVETQYF.

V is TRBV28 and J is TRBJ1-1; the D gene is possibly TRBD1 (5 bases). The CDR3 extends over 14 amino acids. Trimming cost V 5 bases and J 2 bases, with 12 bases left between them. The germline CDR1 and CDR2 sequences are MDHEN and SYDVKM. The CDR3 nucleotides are TGTGCCAGCAGTATTACAGGACCCAACACTGAAGCTTTCTTT. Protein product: CASSITGPNTEAFF.

The DNA of the CDR3 is TGTGCCAGCAGCCGTAGGTCCGGGACTAGCACAGATACGCAGTATTTT. This encodes CASSRRSGTSTDTQYF. The J gene is TRBJ2-3, the V gene TRBV3-1 (or the pseudogene TRBV3-2); D might be TRBD2 (6 bases). V was trimmed by 4 bases and J by 0 bases, leaving 14 bases between them. The V gene's germline CDR1 is LGHDT and CDR2 YNNKEL (reference sequence). The CDR3 loop spans 16 amino acids.

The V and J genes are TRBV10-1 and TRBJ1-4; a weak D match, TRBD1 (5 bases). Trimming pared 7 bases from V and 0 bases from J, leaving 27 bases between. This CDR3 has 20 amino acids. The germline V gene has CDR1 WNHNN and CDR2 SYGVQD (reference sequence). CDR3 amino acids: CASTTDSETELYSTNEKLFF. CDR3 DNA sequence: TGCGCCAGCACCACCGACTCAGAGACAGAGTTGTACTCAACTAATGAAAAACTGTTTTTT.

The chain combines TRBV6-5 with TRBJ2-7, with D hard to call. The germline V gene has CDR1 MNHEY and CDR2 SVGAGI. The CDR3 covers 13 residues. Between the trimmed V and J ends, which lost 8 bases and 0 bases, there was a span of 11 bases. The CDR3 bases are TGTGCCAGCTTGCGAGAGAGCTCCTACGAGCAGTACTTC. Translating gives CASLRESSYEQYF.

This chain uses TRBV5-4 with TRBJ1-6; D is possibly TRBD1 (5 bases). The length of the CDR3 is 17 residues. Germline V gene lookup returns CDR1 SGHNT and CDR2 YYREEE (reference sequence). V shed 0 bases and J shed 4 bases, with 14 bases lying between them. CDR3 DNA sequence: TGTGCCAGCAGCTTGGATTCCAGGGTGGGTTATAATTCACCCCTCCACTTT. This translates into CASSLDSRVGYNSPLHF.

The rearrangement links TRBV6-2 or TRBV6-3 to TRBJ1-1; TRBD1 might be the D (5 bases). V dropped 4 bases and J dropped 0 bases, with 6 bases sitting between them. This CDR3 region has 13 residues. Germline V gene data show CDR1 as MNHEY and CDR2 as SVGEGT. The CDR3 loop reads CASSSGMNTEAFF. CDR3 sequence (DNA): TGTGCCAGCAGTTCAGGGATGAACACTGAAGCTTTCTTT.

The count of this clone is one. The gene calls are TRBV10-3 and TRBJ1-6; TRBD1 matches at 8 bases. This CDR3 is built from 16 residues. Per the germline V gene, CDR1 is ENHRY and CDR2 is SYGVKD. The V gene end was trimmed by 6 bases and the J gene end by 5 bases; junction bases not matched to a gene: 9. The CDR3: CAIRTGTGSNNSPLHF. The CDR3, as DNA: TGTGCCATCAGAACCGGGACAGGTTCCAATAATTCACCCCTCCACTTT.

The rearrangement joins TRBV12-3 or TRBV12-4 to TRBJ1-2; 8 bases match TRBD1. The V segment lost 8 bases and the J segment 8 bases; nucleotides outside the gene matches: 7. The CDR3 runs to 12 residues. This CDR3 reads CASFQGAGGYTF. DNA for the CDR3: TGTGCCAGCTTTCAGGGGGCGGGAGGCTACACCTTC.

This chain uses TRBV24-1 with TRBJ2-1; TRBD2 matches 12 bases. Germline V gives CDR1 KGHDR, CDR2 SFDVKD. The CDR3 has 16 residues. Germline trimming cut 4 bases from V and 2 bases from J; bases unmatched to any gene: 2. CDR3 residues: CATSESSGGAYNEQFF. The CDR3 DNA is TGTGCCACCAGTGAATCTAGCGGGGGGGCCTACAATGAGCAGTTCTTC.

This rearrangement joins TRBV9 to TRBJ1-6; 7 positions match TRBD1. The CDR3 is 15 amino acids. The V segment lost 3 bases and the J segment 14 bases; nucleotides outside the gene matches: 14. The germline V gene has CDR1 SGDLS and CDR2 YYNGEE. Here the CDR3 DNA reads TGTGCCAGCAGCGCCCGGGACAGTGGCTCTCTAACCCTCCACTTT. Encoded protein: CASSARDSGSLTLHF. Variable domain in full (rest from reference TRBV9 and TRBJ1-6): DSGVTQTPKHLITATGQRVTLRCSPRSGDLSVYWYQQSLDQGLQFLIQYYNGEERAKGNILERFSAQQFPDLHSELNLSSLELGDSALYFCASSARDSGSLTLHFGNGTRLTVT.

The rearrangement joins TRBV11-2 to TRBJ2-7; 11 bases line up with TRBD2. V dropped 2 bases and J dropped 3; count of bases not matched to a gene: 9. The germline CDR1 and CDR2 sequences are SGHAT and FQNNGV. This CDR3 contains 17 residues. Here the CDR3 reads CASSLNSLAGGIYEQYF. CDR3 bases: TGTGCCAGCAGCTTAAACTCCCTAGCGGGGGGTATCTACGAGCAGTACTTC.

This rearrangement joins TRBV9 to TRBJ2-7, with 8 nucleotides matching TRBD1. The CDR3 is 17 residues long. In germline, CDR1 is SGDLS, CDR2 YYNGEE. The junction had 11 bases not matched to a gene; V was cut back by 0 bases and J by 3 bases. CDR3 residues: CASSVGVGGDRGYEQYF. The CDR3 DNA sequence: TGTGCCAGCAGCGTAGGGGTAGGTGGAGACAGGGGCTACGAGCAGTACTTC.

CDR3 amino acids: CASSGGSSGANVLTF. The DNA for the CDR3 is TGTGCCAGTAGTGGGGGGAGCTCTGGGGCCAACGTCCTGACTTTC. V and J are TRBV19 and TRBJ2-6, with D tentatively TRBD2 (6 bases). The length of the CDR3 is 15 residues. Trimming removed 5 bases from V and 0 bases from J, with 8 bases in between. Looked up from germline, CDR1 is LNHDA and CDR2 is SQIVND (reference sequence).

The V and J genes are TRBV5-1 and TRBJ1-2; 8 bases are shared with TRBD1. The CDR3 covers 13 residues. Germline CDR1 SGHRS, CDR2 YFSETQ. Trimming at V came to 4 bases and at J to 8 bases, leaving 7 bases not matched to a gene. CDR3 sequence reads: CASSEGQGTGYTF. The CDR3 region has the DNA TGCGCCAGCAGCGAAGGACAGGGCACAGGCTACACCTTC.

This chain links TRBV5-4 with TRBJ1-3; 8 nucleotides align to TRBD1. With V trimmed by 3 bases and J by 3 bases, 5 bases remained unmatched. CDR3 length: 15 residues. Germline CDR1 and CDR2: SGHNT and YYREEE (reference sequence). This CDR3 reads CASSSGQGFGNTIYF. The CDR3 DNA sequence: TGTGCCAGCAGCTCTGGACAGGGCTTTGGAAACACCATATATTTT. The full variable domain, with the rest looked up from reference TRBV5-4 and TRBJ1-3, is ETGVTQSPTHLIKTRGQQVTLRCSSQSGHNTVSWYQQALGQGPQFIFQYYREEENGRGNFPPRFSGLQFPNYSSELNVNALELDDSALYLCASSSGQGFGNTIYFGEGSWLTVV.

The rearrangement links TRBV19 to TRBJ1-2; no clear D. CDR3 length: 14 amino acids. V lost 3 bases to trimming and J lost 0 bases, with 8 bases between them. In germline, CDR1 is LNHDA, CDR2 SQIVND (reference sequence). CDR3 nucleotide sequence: TGTGCCAGTAGTATGCTCCGGGCTAACTATGGCTACACCTTC. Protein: CASSMLRANYGYTF.

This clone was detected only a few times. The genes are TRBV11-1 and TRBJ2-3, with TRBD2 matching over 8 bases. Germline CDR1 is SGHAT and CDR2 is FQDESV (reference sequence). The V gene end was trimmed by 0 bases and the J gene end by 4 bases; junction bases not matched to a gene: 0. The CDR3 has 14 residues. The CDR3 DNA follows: TGTGCCAGCAGCTTAGCGCGGGGGGCAGATACGCAGTATTTT. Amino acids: CASSLARGADTQYF.

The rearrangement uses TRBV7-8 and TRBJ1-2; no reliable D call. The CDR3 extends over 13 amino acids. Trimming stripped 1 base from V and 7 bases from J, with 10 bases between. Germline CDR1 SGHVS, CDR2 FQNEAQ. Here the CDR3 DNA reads TGTGCCAGCAGCTTAGGGTCGGGTTTTGGCTACACCTTC. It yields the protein CASSLGSGFGYTF.

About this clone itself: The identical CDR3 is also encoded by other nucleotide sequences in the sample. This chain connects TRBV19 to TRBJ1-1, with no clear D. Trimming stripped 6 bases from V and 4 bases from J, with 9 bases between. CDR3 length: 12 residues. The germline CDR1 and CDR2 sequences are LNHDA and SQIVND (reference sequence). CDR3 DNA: TGTGCCAGTAGCACTCGGGGCACTGAAGCTTTCTTT. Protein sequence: CASSTRGTEAFF. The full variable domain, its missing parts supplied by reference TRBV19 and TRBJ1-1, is DGGITQSPKYLFRKEGQNVTLSCEQNLNHDAMYWYRQDPGQGLRLIYYSQIVNDFQKGDIAEGYSVSREKKESFPLTVTSAQKNPTAFYLCASSTRGTEAFFGQGTRLTVV.

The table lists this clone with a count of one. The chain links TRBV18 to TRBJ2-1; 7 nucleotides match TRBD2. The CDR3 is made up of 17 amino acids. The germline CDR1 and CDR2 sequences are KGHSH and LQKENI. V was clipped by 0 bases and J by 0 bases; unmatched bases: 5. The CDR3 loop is CASSPPVGGGSYNEQFF. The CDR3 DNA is TGTGCCAGCTCACCACCGGTGGGCGGGGGCTCCTACAATGAGCAGTTCTTC.

The chain's CDR3 is CASSQGRFYGYTF. The CDR3 DNA reads TGTGCCAGCAGCCAAGGCCGGTTCTATGGCTACACCTTC. The chain combines TRBV3-1 (or the pseudogene TRBV3-2) with TRBJ1-2; D not resolved. From germline, CDR1 is LGHDT and CDR2 YNNKEL (reference sequence). V lost 1 base and J 4 bases, leaving 7 bases between the germline ends. The CDR3 sequence is 13 residues long.

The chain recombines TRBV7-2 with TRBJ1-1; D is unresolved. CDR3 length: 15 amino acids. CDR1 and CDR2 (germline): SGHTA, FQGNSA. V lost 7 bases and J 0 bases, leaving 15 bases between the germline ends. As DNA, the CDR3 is TGTGCCAGCAACTGGGCGAGGGATCTGAACACTGAAGCTTTCTTT. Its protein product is CASNWARDLNTEAFF.

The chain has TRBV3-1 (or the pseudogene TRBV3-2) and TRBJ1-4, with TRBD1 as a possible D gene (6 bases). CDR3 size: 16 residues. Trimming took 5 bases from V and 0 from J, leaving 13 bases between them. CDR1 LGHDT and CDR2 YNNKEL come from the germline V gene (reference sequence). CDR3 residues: CASSSSSGATNEKLFF. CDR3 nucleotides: TGTGCCAGCAGCTCAAGCTCAGGGGCAACTAATGAAAAACTGTTTTTT.

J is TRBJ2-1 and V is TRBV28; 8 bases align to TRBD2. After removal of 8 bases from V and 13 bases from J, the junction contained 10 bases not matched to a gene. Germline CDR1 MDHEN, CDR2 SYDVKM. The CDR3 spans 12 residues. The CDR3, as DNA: TGTGCCAGCGGATTGCCGGGACTAGTTCAGTTCTTC. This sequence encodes CASGLPGLVQFF. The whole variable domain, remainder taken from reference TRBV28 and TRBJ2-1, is DVKVTQSSRYLVKRTGEKVFLECVQDMDHENMFWYRQDPGLGLRLIYFSYDVKMKEKGDIPEGYSVSREKKERFSLILESASTNQTSMYLCASGLPGLVQFFGPGTRLTVL.

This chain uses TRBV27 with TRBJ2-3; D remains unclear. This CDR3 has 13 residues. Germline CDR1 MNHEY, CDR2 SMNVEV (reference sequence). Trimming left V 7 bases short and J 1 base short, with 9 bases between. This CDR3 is CASKMSGTDTQYF. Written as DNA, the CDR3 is TGTGCCAGCAAAATGTCGGGCACAGATACGCAGTATTTT.